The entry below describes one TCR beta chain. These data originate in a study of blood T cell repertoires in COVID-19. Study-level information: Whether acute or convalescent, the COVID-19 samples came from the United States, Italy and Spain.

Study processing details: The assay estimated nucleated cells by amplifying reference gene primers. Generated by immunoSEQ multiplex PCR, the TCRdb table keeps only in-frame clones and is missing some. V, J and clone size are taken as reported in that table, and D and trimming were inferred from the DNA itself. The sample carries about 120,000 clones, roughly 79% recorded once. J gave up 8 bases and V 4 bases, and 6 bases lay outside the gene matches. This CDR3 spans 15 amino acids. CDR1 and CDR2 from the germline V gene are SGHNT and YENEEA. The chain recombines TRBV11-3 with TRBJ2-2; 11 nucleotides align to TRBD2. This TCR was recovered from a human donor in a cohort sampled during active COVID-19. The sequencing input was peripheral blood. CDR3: CASSSGLAAGGELFF. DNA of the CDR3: TGTGCCAGCAGCTCGGGACTAGCGGCGGGTGGGGAGCTGTTTTTT. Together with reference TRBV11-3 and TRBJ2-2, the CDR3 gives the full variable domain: EAGVVQSPRYKIIEKKQPVAFWCNPISGHNTLYWYLQNLGQGPELLIRYENEEAVDDSQLPKDRFSAERLKGVDSTLKIQPAELGDSAVYLCASSSGLAAGGELFFGEGSRLTVL.